Described below is a single T cell receptor (beta chain) sequence and its context. At one end the junction does not follow the germline gene, possibly because of a read error. The data were obtained in a study of cytomegalovirus exposure and HLA in healthy donors. Vbeta (60) and Jbeta (13) primers were used in the PCR. Clones were sequenced by immunoSEQ multiplex PCR, and TCRdb holds only the in-frame ones, with some missing. The table records over 100,000 clones, approximately 80% of them present only once. The germline V gene encodes CDR1 SEHNR and CDR2 FQNEAQ (reference sequence). This CDR3 comprises 14 residues.

This receptor was identified in a male donor in good health and CMV-seropositive. The chain carries TRBV7-9 and TRBJ2-2, with 7 bases aligning to TRBD2. The sample taken for sequencing was PBMCs. This CDR3 is CSSSPGLGLEELFF. For the CDR3, the DNA is TGTTCCAGCAGCCCCGGACTAGGTTTAGAGGAGCTGTTTTTT. The full variable domain, in which reference TRBV7-9 and TRBJ2-2 provide the parts outside the CDR3, is DTGVSQNPRHKITKRGQNVTFRCDPISEHNRLYWYRQTLGQGPEFLTYFQNEAQLEKSRLLSDRFSAERPKGSFSTLEIQRTEQGDSAMYLCSSSPGLGLEELFFGEGSRLTVL.